This TCR beta chain was sequenced in a study of early T cells in non-severe SARS-CoV-2 infection. A remark on this clonotype: Its antigen is not known.

Study-level points and caveats: VDJdb matching, biased toward anti-spike CD8 responses, missed private and CD4 specificities.

V lost 5 bases to trimming and J lost 6 bases, with 8 bases between them. Germline V gene sequence: CDR1 MDHEN, CDR2 SYDVKM. The CDR3 runs 13 residues. Unique molecular identifier tags were affixed to discrete cDNA molecules. Each CDR3 protein is one row after TCRdb ran MiXCR on the 5' RACE reads. The repertoire holds about 79,000 distinct CDR3 sequences, with about 12% as singletons. The gene calls are TRBV28 and TRBJ2-6; D remains ambiguous. The TCR originated in an adult who was a healthcare worker with PCR-confirmed SARS-CoV-2 infection or an uninfected control (not recorded which). The sequenced material came from whole blood. CDR3 nucleotides: TGTGCCAGCAGTCTTCCCGAGGCCAACGTCCTGACTTTC. This encodes CASSLPEANVLTF. The whole variable domain, remainder taken from reference TRBV28 and TRBJ2-6, is DVKVTQSSRYLVKRTGEKVFLECVQDMDHENMFWYRQDPGLGLRLIYFSYDVKMKEKGDIPEGYSVSREKKERFSLILESASTNQTSMYLCASSLPEANVLTFGAGSRLTVL.